The 21 T cell receptor beta chains below come from one sample, sequenced in a study of blood T cell repertoires in COVID-19. Clones were read by immunoSEQ multiplex PCR, and TCRdb kept only the in-frame ones, dropping some. In the table there are some 220,000 clones, around 81% of which are singletons. What was sequenced was peripheral blood. The source of these receptors is a woman between 65 and 79 years old with acute or convalescent COVID-19.

The chain is built from TRBV2 and TRBJ2-5, with 7 bases matching TRBD2. Trimming cost V 5 bases and J 0 bases; bases outside gene matches: 6. Germline assignment: CDR1 SNHLY and CDR2 FYNNEI. The CDR3 consists of 15 residues. CDR3 region: CASSNGGSNQETQYF. CDR3 sequence (DNA): TGTGCCAGCAGTAACGGGGGGTCCAACCAAGAGACCCAGTACTTC.

The genes are TRBV9 and TRBJ2-2, with 14 bases aligning to TRBD2. This CDR3 is 17 amino acids long. Trimming at V came to 4 bases and at J to 0 bases, leaving 2 bases not matched to a gene. Germline V gives CDR1 SGDLS, CDR2 YYNGEE. The CDR3 DNA is TGTGCCAGCAGCAAGACTAGCGGGGGGGCGAACACCGGGGAGCTGTTTTTT. Residues: CASSKTSGGANTGELFF.

The CDR3: CASSVEQGYEQYF. CDR3 sequence (DNA): TGCGCCAGCAGTGTAGAGCAGGGGTACGAGCAGTACTTC. The gene calls are TRBV5-1 and TRBJ2-7; possible D gene TRBD1, 6 bases. The CDR3 extends over 13 amino acids. V lost 5 bases to trimming and J lost 4 bases, with 13 bases between them. The germline gives CDR1 SGHRS, CDR2 YFSETQ. Supplemented by reference TRBV5-1 and TRBJ2-7, the full variable domain reads KAGVTQTPRYLIKTRGQQVTLSCSPISGHRSVSWYQQTPGQGLQFLFEYFSETQRNKGNFPGRFSGRQFSNSRSEMNVSTLELGDSALYLCASSVEQGYEQYFGPGTRLTVT.

V gene TRBV6-5 combines with J gene TRBJ2-7; 8 nucleotides agree with TRBD1. The germline V gene has CDR1 MNHEY and CDR2 SVGAGI. Trimming cost V 6 bases and J 3 bases; bases outside gene matches: 1. This CDR3 has 12 amino acids. The chain's CDR3 is CASSRGLYEQYF. Here the CDR3 DNA reads TGTGCCAGCAGCAGGGGGCTCTACGAGCAGTACTTC.

J is TRBJ2-1 and V is TRBV21-1; TRBD1 is the table's D call and was not checked against the DNA. TRBV21-1 is labeled a pseudogene. The CDR3 loop spans 13 amino acids. In nucleotides, the CDR3 is TGTGCCAGCAGCAAAACAGGGTACAATGAGCAGTTCTTC. Protein product: CASSKTGYNEQFF.

The chain carries TRBV2 and TRBJ2-1; 12 nucleotides line up with TRBD2. The germline V gene encodes CDR1 SNHLY and CDR2 FYNNEI. Trimming took 7 bases from V and 4 from J; bases not matched to a gene: 17. The CDR3 length is 19 residues. In nucleotides, the CDR3 is TGTGCCAGCATCCTACCCGGGGCTAGCGGGGGGGGACGTTACAATGAGCAGTTCTTC. Translating gives CASILPGASGGGRYNEQFF.

The V gene is TRBV6-5, the J gene TRBJ1-2; D ambiguous. The CDR3 has 13 residues. The V gene's germline CDR1 is MNHEY and CDR2 SVGAGI. V gave up 5 bases and J gave up 5 bases, with 12 bases separating them. The CDR3 bases are TGTGCCAGCAGTCCCCGACAAGTATATGGCTACACCTTC. Translated, it gives CASSPRQVYGYTF.

The gene calls are TRBV6-5 and TRBJ2-2, with a possible D match to TRBD1 (5 bases). The length of the CDR3 is 16 residues. Trimming took 2 bases from V and 4 from J, leaving 14 bases between them. CDR1 MNHEY and CDR2 SVGAGI come from the germline V gene. The DNA for the CDR3 is TGTGCCAGCAGTTACCCGAATCAGGGAATCACCGGGGAGCTGTTTTTT. It specifies CASSYPNQGITGELFF.

The rearrangement uses TRBV11-2 and TRBJ1-4; D uncertain. The CDR3 contains 14 residues. Germline CDR1 reads SGHAT; CDR2 reads FQNNGV. V was pared by 5 bases and J by 8 bases, with 15 bases between. CDR3 sequence reads: CASSLLASGEKLFF. CDR3 DNA: TGTGCCAGCAGCCTACTGGCTTCAGGCGAAAAACTGTTTTTT.

This clone was detected a few times. This chain uses TRBV6-5 with TRBJ1-5; 11 bases are shared with TRBD1. From germline, CDR1 is MNHEY and CDR2 SVGAGI. The CDR3 consists of 16 residues. With 4 bases clipped from V and 4 bases from J, the junction kept 6 bases outside the gene matches. This CDR3 is CASSSGTGGGNQPQHF. Written as DNA, the CDR3 is TGTGCCAGCAGTTCCGGGACAGGGGGTGGAAATCAGCCCCAGCATTTT.

The V and J genes are TRBV23-1 and TRBJ2-7; 7 bases are a match to TRBD1. TRBV23-1 is an ORF; its function is uncertain. The CDR3 contains 19 residues. The junction had 20 bases not matched to a gene; V was cut back by 3 bases and J by 3 bases. The CDR3 DNA is TGCGCCAGCAGTCAGGCGAAAGGACAGGAAGCCCCCGGGGACTACGAGCAGTACTTC. It translates to CASSQAKGQEAPGDYEQYF.

V gene TRBV4-2 combines with J gene TRBJ1-4; the match to TRBD1 covers 8 bases. In germline, CDR1 is LGHNA, CDR2 YNFKEQ. With V trimmed by 2 bases and J by 7 bases, 9 bases remained unmatched. The CDR3 is 16 amino acids. The CDR3 sequence: CASSQPSRGLTEKLFF. CDR3 sequence (DNA): TGTGCCAGCAGCCAACCATCCAGGGGGCTTACTGAAAAACTGTTTTTT.

The chain recombines TRBV10-3 with TRBJ2-7; D is possibly TRBD2 (5 bases). The germline V gene has CDR1 ENHRY and CDR2 SYGVKD. With 5 bases removed from V and 1 base from J, the gap between germline ends came to 12 bases. The CDR3 contains 14 residues. The CDR3 reads CAISSLGDSYEQYF. The DNA of the CDR3 is TGTGCCATCAGTTCCTTGGGAGATTCCTACGAGCAGTACTTC.

The chain couples TRBV5-6 to TRBJ2-5; 7 bases are shared with TRBD2. Germline-derived CDR1 and CDR2 are SGHDT and YYEEEE. The length of the CDR3 is 16 residues. With V trimmed by 0 bases and J by 0 bases, 5 bases remained unmatched. The CDR3 is CASSLGPAGHQETQYF. In DNA, the CDR3 is TGTGCCAGCAGCTTGGGCCCAGCGGGACACCAAGAGACCCAGTACTTC.

This chain links TRBV6-5 with TRBJ1-1, with 10 positions matching TRBD1. In germline, CDR1 is MNHEY, CDR2 SVGAGI. J was trimmed by 5 bases and V by 5 bases; bases with no gene match: 5. The CDR3 runs to 14 residues. In nucleotides, the CDR3 is TGTGCCAGCAGTAATGACAGGGGGCGTACTGAAGCTTTCTTT. Its protein product is CASSNDRGRTEAFF.

The chain recombines TRBV18 with TRBJ2-5, with unresolved D. V was clipped by 6 bases and J by 4 bases, with 9 bases between them. From germline, CDR1 is KGHSH and CDR2 LQKENI. The CDR3 contains 12 residues. CDR3: CASSRDRETQYF. The CDR3 coding sequence is TGTGCCAGCTCCCGAGATCGAGAGACCCAGTACTTC. Based on the CDR3 plus reference TRBV18 and TRBJ2-5, the full variable domain is NAGVMQNPRHLVRRRGQEARLRCSPMKGHSHVYWYRQLPEEGLKFMVYLQKENIIDESGMPKERFSAEFPKEGPSILRIQQVVRGDSAAYFCASSRDRETQYFGPGTRLLVL.

This clone was observed once. The gene calls are TRBV5-4 and TRBJ1-1; D is unclear. The germline CDR1 and CDR2 sequences are SGHNT and YYREEE (reference sequence). The CDR3 totals 13 residues. Trimming shortened V by 0 bases and J by 0 bases, and 3 bases separated the two germline ends. CDR3 region: CASSLELNTEAFF. CDR3 sequence (DNA): TGTGCCAGCAGCTTGGAGCTGAACACTGAAGCTTTCTTT.

The V gene is TRBV6-1, the J gene TRBJ2-7; a weak D match, TRBD2 (5 bases). CDR3 size: 14 residues. The V and J ends lost 0 bases and 0 bases respectively, with 6 bases between them. The V gene's germline CDR1 is MNHNS and CDR2 SASEGT. The chain's CDR3 is CASSEALVSYEQYV. CDR3 nucleotides: TGTGCCAGCAGTGAAGCACTAGTCTCCTACGAGCAGTACGTC.

Concerning this clone itself: Other nucleotide sequences in the sample specify the same CDR3. The chain uses TRBV6-5 and TRBJ2-7, with D unresolved. Trimming removed 6 bases at V and 0 bases at J, with 12 bases between. This CDR3 has 14 amino acids. Per germline, CDR1 MNHEY and CDR2 SVGAGI. The CDR3, as DNA: TGTGCCAGCAGGCCTGGCGGAAGCTCCTACGAGCAGTACTTC. Its protein is CASRPGGSSYEQYF.

The V call is TRBV7-8, the J call TRBJ2-5; 8 bases are a match to TRBD1. From germline, CDR1 is SGHVS and CDR2 FQNEAQ. Unmatched junction bases numbered 9, after V lost 5 bases and J lost 4 bases. CDR3 length: 15 amino acids. CDR3 region: CASSRGQERGETQYF. The CDR3 coding sequence is TGTGCCAGCAGCCGGGGACAGGAGAGAGGAGAGACCCAGTACTTC. The entire variable domain, with the rest obtained from reference TRBV7-8 and TRBJ2-5, is as follows: GAGVSQSPRYKVAKRGQDVALRCDPISGHVSLFWYQQALGQGPEFLTYFQNEAQLDKSGLPSDRFFAERPEGSVSTLKIQRTQQEDSAVYLCASSRGQERGETQYFGPGTRLLVL.

The rearrangement uses TRBV27 and TRBJ1-6, with D possibly TRBD1 on 6 matching bases. The CDR3 totals 16 residues. CDR1 is MNHEY, CDR2 SMNVEV, per germline (reference sequence). V was trimmed by 6 bases and J by 0 bases, leaving 12 bases between them. The CDR3 region is CASRVLDSSYNSPLHF. In DNA, the CDR3 is TGTGCCAGCAGAGTCTTGGACAGCTCCTATAATTCACCCCTCCACTTT.